Detailed here is one T cell receptor beta chain. Its antigen is still unknown. The sample holds no much larger clone one base away, and base qualities are not on file. Libraries were made using the immunoSEQ multiplex PCR assay. This is the immuneACCESS table as TCRdb keeps it, with only in-frame sequences that have V and J called. A part of the clones is gone; compared with another copy, unresolved V genes explain less than half, and the rest is unexplained. The sample contains approximately 150,000 clones, about 91% of them found a single time. Clones ranked in the top ten supply approximately 3.2% of the sample. The sample originates from a study of control samples from healthy donors and cancer patients (dated by TCRdb to 2018 to 2021). The junction carries 13 bases between V and J, which are trimmed by 3 bases and 8 bases respectively. Measured from the cysteine to the phenylalanine, the CDR3 is 12 residues long. Just the 36-base CDR3 DNA is kept, in frame starting at base 1. The germline V gene (reference sequence) gives CDR1 as GTSNPN and CDR2 as SVGIG.

The origin of this receptor is a young man in good health. The chain links TRBV30 with TRBJ1-2; the D segment could be TRBD1, given 6 matching bases. The specimen sequenced was blood. CDR3 loop: CAWRGGPVGYTF. The bases read TGTGCCTGGAGGGGGGGGCCCGTGGGCTACACCTTC.